This TCR beta chain was sequenced during a study of T cells in Graves' hyperthyroidism and ophthalmopathy. Overall study results and limits: A 13 V-J model separated ophthalmopathy from stable hyperthyroidism.

Disease duration under 2 months; hyperthyroidism patients were aged 18 to 65. Fresh peripheral blood, around 9.2 ml of it, supplied the PBMCs. Regions amplified from RNA transcripts were the TCR beta CDR3 regions. First-round RT-PCR targeting the TCR CDR3 was performed with the HTBI primer set. TCRdb used MiXCR to reprocess the multiplex PCR reads, holding one entry per CDR3 protein. The data contain roughly 700,000 distinct CDR3 sequences, roughly a third of them singletons. Unmatched junction bases numbered 14, after V lost 5 bases and J lost 7 bases. This CDR3 contains 15 residues. Germline V lookup: CDR1 SEHNR, CDR2 FQNEAQ (reference sequence). This clonotype was detected many times. Its antigen is unknown.

The chain recombines TRBV7-9 with TRBJ2-7; 7 nucleotides line up with TRBD2. The receptor was derived from a woman in her 40s with Graves' hyperthyroidism. Material: blood. CDR3 sequence (DNA): TGTGCCAGCAGCCCGCGGGCAGCGGGGTCGTATGAGCAGTACTTC. It codes for CASSPRAAGSYEQYF.